This is a list of T cell receptor beta chains from one sample in a study of blood T cell repertoires in COVID-19. Generated by immunoSEQ multiplex PCR, the TCRdb table keeps only in-frame clones and is missing some. The sample lists fewer than 350,000 clones; approximately 89% were seen once. The sample taken for sequencing was peripheral blood. Receptors were obtained from a woman aged 55 to 70 with COVID-19, enrolled during active disease. CDR3s leave out the opening cysteine and the closing phenylalanine or tryptophan.

>TRBJ1-1|TRBV6-2/TRBV6-3
ASSSTGGNTEAF
>TRBJ1-2|TRBV6-6
ASRSQSTTGGYT
>TRBJ1-3|TRBV6-5
ASSYTGTGGNTIY
>TRBJ1-1|TRBV7-9
ASRIGGRRTEAF
>TRBJ1-1|TRBV10-3
AMRDQGIGTEAF
>TRBJ1-1|TRBV6-5
ASRPPGELAEAF
>TRBJ2-7|TRBV6-5
ASTRGQGFGEQY
>TRBJ2-1|TRBV2
ASSQITTSSNEQF
>TRBJ1-1|TRBV5-8
ASSKETGNTEAF
>TRBJ2-3|TRBV11-3
ASSPGGDGDTQY
>TRBJ1-6|TRBV6-2/TRBV6-3
ASSWVGQGFGSPLH
>TRBJ1-1|TRBV18
ASSPPGQGKVGTEAF
>TRBJ1-6|TRBV2
ASSATGNSPLH
>TRBJ2-3|TRBV7-6
ASSLGPAGGEDTQY
>TRBJ2-7|TRBV5-5
ASSHDRGRYEQY
>TRBJ2-3|TRBV28
ASSPQGVFTDTQY
>TRBJ1-3|TRBV18
ASSPRDRRIGNTIY
>TRBJ1-1|TRBV15
ATSRGSRGRGNTEAF
>TRBJ1-1|TRBV28
ASSFGGGGEEAF
>TRBJ1-1|TRBV18
ASSATGYTEAF